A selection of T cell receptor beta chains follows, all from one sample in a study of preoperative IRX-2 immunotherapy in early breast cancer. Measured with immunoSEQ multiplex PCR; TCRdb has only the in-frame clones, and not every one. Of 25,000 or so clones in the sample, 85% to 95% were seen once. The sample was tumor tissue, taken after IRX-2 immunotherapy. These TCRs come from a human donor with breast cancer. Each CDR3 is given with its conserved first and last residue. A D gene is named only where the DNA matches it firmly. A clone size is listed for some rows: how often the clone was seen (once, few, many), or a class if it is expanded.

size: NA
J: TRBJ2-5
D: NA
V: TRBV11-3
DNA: TGTGCCAGCAGCTCCCTGCGGGGAGAGACCCAGTACTTC
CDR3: CASSSLRGETQYF

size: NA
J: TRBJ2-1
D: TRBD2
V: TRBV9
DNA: TGTGCCAGCAGCGTAGGGCTAGCGGGGGGGAAAGAGCAGTTCTTC
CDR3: CASSVGLAGGKEQFF

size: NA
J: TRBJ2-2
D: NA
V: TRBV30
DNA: TGTGCCTGGAGTGTACAAGTGGCCGGGGAGCTGTTTTTT
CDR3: CAWSVQVAGELFF

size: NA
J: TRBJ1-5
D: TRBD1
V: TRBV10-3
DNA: TGTGCCATCAGTGAGAGGGGGACAGGGAATCAGCCCCAGCATTTT
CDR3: CAISERGTGNQPQHF

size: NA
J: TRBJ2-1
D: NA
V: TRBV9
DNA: TGTGCCAGCAGCGTAGAGGGGGGGCCTCGCTCCTACAATGAGCAGTTCTTC
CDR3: CASSVEGGPRSYNEQFF

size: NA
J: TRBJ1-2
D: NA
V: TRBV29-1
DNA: TGCAGCGTTGAAAGGACAGTTAACTATGGCTACACCTTC
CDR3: CSVERTVNYGYTF

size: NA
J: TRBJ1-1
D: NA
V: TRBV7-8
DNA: TGTGCCAGCAGCTTAGGGCAGAGGGAGGGCACTGAAGCTTTCTTT
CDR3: CASSLGQREGTEAFF

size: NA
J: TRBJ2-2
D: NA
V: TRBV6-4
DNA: TGTGCCAGCAGTGACAGGGCCGAAACCGGGGAGCTGTTTTTT
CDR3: CASSDRAETGELFF

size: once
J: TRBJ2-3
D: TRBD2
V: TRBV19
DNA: TGTGCCAGTAGTATAAGGACTAGCGATAGGGATACGCAGTATTTT
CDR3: CASSIRTSDRDTQYF

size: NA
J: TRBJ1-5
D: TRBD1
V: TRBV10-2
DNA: TGCGCCAGCACCGAAACACAGGGGTTAGGTCAGCCCCAGCATTTT
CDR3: CASTETQGLGQPQHF

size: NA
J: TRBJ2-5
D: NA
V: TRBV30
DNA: TGTGCCTGGAGTAAAGGCTCTGGTGCAGAGACCCAGTACTTC
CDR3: CAWSKGSGAETQYF

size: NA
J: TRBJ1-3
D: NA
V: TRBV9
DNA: TGTGCCAGCAGCGTAGGGGAGGCGGGGTTCTCTGGAAACACCATATATTTT
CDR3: CASSVGEAGFSGNTIYF

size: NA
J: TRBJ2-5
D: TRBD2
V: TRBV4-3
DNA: TGCGCCAGCAGCCAAGGCCCAGCGGGACAGACCCAGTACTTC
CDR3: CASSQGPAGQTQYF

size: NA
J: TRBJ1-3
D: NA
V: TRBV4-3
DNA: TGCGCCAGCAGCCAATCTGGAAACACCATATATTTT
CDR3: CASSQSGNTIYF

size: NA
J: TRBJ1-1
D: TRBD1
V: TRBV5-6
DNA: TGTGCCAGCAGCTTTTCTGGGGGACAGGCTGAAGCTTTCTTT
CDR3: CASSFSGGQAEAFF

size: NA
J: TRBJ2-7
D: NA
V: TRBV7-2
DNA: TGTGCCAGCAGCTTAGATGGCGGGTCCTACGAGCAGTACTTC
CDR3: CASSLDGGSYEQYF

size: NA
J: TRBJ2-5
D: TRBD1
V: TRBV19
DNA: TGTGCCAGTAGCAGCGCAATGGGGGGGACAGGGAAAGAGACCCAGTACTTC
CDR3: CASSSAMGGTGKETQYF

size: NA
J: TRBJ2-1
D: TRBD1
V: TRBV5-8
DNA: TGTGCCAGCAGCTCCCGGGACAGGGGCACCTACAATGAGCAGTTCTTC
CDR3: CASSSRDRGTYNEQFF

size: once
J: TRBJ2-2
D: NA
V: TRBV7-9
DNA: TGTGCCAGCAGCAACCAGGGATCCTGGACCGGGGAGCTGTTTTTT
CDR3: CASSNQGSWTGELFF

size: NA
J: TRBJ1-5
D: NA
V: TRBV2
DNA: TGTGCCAGCAGTGTTGGTGGAGCTCAGCCCCAGCATTTT
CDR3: CASSVGGAQPQHF

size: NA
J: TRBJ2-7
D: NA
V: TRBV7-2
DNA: TGTGCCAGCAGCTTAGCCGGAGGCGGATCCTACGAGCAGTACTTC
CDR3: CASSLAGGGSYEQYF

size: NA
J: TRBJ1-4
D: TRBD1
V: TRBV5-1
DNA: TGCGCCAGCAGCTTTCAGGGGGACACCGAAAAACTGTTTTTT
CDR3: CASSFQGDTEKLFF

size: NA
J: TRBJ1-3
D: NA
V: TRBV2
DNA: TGTGCCAGCACCCTGACGGGCTCTGGAAACACCATATATTTT
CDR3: CASTLTGSGNTIYF

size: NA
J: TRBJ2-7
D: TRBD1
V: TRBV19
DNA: TGTGCCAGTAGTATAGCCGGGACAGGGGGCTTCGAGCAGTACTTC
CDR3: CASSIAGTGGFEQYF

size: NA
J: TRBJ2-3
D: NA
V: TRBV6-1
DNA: TGTGCCAGCAGTGAGGAGGGCCCCCTGAGGCAGTATTTT
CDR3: CASSEEGPLRQYF

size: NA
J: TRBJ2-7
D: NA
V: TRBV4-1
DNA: TGCGCCAGCAGCCAAGGGTCCACTAGCTCCTACGAGCAGTACTTC
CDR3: CASSQGSTSSYEQYF

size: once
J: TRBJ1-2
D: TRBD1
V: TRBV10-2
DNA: TGCGCCAGCAGCGACAGGGGGCTCACCTTC
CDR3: CASSDRGLTF

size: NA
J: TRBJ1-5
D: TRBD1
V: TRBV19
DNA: TGTGCCAGTAGTCCGCCCCTGGACAGGGCTCAGCCCCAGCATTTT
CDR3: CASSPPLDRAQPQHF

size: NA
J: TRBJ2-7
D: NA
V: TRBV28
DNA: TGTGCCAGCAGTCCATCGAGGGCCTCCTACGAGCAGTACTTC
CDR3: CASSPSRASYEQYF